The 18 T cell receptor beta chains reported below all come from one sample, sequenced in a study of HIV-infected patients and healthy controls. cDNA was made from 500 ng RNA using alpha and beta constant primers. Each of the alpha and beta chains got its own library through chain-specific third strand synthesis with indices. TCRdb re-called the 5' RACE reads through MiXCR, storing one row per CDR3 protein. The data show about 18,000 distinct CDR3 sequences, 10% to 15% seen once. The repertoire came from unfractionated whole blood and reflected all unsorted peripheral T cells. Sequences were obtained from blood. The receptors shown here come from an adult in good health.

This clonotype was observed many times. As DNA, the CDR3 is TGTGCCAGTAGCCCATCAGAGGGAGTCGACGAGCAGTACTTC. Translation gives CASSPSEGVDEQYF. The chain has TRBV19 and TRBJ2-7; weak D call: TRBD2 (5 bases). The CDR3 loop spans 14 amino acids. Trimming cost V 6 bases and J 5 bases, with 17 bases left between them. Germline CDR1 and CDR2: LNHDA and SQIVND (reference sequence).

This clonotype was seen repeatedly, ten times or more. The chain employs TRBV12-3 or TRBV12-4 and TRBJ1-5; D call uncertain. V was clipped by 2 bases and J by 4 bases, with 12 bases between them. CDR3 size: 15 residues. CDR3 in amino acids: CASSLSPPANQPQHF. The CDR3 nucleotides are TGTGCCAGCAGTTTATCCCCCCCGGCGAATCAGCCCCAGCATTTT.

This clonotype was picked up many times. The chain employs TRBV20-1 and TRBJ1-1; no clear D gene. There are 13 residues in the CDR3. V was cut by 4 bases and J by 2 bases, with 11 bases left in between. The germline CDR1 and CDR2 sequences are DFQATT and SNEGSKA (reference sequence). The CDR3 protein is CSANHDVNTEAFF. CDR3 DNA sequence: TGCAGTGCTAACCACGACGTTAACACTGAAGCTTTCTTT.

This clonotype was counted many times. The rearrangement joins TRBV5-1 to TRBJ1-2; TRBD1 is a possible D gene (5 bases). Between the trimmed V and J ends, which lost 0 bases and 2 bases, there was a span of 11 bases. The CDR3 totals 15 residues. Germline CDR1 reads SGHRS; CDR2 reads YFSETQ. In nucleotides, the CDR3 is TGCGCCAGCAGCTTGGCCGGGGGAGGAAACTATGGCTACACCTTC. It codes for CASSLAGGGNYGYTF.

The sample holds many counts of this clonotype. CDR3 sequence: CSARATGTGFSPWDTF. CDR3 DNA sequence: TGCAGTGCTAGAGCCACCGGGACAGGGTTTAGCCCATGGGACACCTTC. The chain uses TRBV20-1 and TRBJ1-2, with 9 bases aligning to TRBD1. The CDR3 has 16 amino acids. Germline CDR1 reads DFQATT; CDR2 reads SNEGSKA (reference sequence). J gave up 12 bases and V 1 base, and 18 bases lay outside the gene matches.

This clonotype was seen repeatedly, ten times or more. V is TRBV7-8 and J is TRBJ1-1; TRBD1 might be the D (6 bases). Germline CDR1 and CDR2: SGHVS and FQNEAQ. There are 14 residues in the CDR3. V dropped 5 bases and J dropped 5 bases, with 15 bases sitting between them. CDR3 region: CASSTQGLGTEAFF. CDR3 coding DNA: TGTGCCAGCAGCACGCAGGGGTTGGGAACTGAAGCTTTCTTT.

This clonotype was counted many times. This sequence joins TRBV4-2 and TRBJ1-3; weak D call: TRBD1 (5 bases). Looked up from germline, CDR1 is LGHNA and CDR2 is YNFKEQ. Trimming pared 0 bases from V and 5 bases from J, leaving 11 bases between. The CDR3 loop spans 15 amino acids. CDR3 nucleotide sequence: TGTGCCAGCAGCCAAGAAGGGACTGGGAGAAACACCATATATTTT. Residues: CASSQEGTGRNTIYF.

The chain uses TRBV5-4 and TRBJ2-4; a weak D match, TRBD2 (5 bases). Trimming removed 2 bases at V and 4 bases at J, with 13 bases between. CDR1 is SGHNT, CDR2 YYREEE, per germline (reference sequence). This CDR3 spans 15 amino acids. CDR3 sequence: CASSLRQTGKNIQYF. DNA for the CDR3: TGTGCCAGCAGCTTACGGCAAACGGGAAAAAACATTCAGTACTTC.

This clonotype was counted many times. This chain connects TRBV9 to TRBJ1-5, with 7 positions matching TRBD1. Trimming took 3 bases from V and 5 from J; bases not matched to a gene: 5. The CDR3 has 14 amino acids. CDR1 is SGDLS and CDR2 is YYNGEE in the germline V gene. The CDR3 bases are TGTGCCAGCAGCGCGACAGGGATCGATCAGCCCCAGCATTTT. As protein: CASSATGIDQPQHF.

The J gene is TRBJ1-2, the V gene TRBV19; D gene uncertain. The CDR3 is 15 amino acids. The V and J ends lost 5 bases and 5 bases respectively, with 18 bases between them. Germline V CDR1 and CDR2: LNHDA, SQIVND (reference sequence). CDR3 nucleotides: TGTGCCAGTAGTCCCTCGCAGGCAGCGACTTATGGCTACACCTTC. It is translated as CASSPSQAATYGYTF.

By sample fraction, this clonotype is medium-sized. The V call is TRBV25-1, the J call TRBJ1-3, with D perhaps TRBD1 (6 bases). Germline V gives CDR1 MGHDK, CDR2 SYGVNS. CDR3 length: 15 residues. Trimming removed 4 bases at V and 0 bases at J, with 10 bases between. DNA for the CDR3: TGTGCCAGCAGTGCCGACAGGTCCTCTGGAAACACCATATATTTT. It translates to CASSADRSSGNTIYF.

This clonotype was counted many times. In DNA form, the CDR3 reads TGTGCCAGCAGCTATGACAGGACCAATGAGCAGTTCTTC. This encodes CASSYDRTNEQFF. The J gene is TRBJ2-1, the V gene TRBV12-3 or TRBV12-4; D possibly corresponds to TRBD1 (6 bases). Trimming removed 6 bases at V and 6 bases at J, with 12 bases between. This CDR3 has 13 residues.

The V call is TRBV20-1, the J call TRBJ2-1; D is perhaps TRBD1 or TRBD2 (6 bases each). Germline V gives CDR1 DFQATT, CDR2 SNEGSKA (reference sequence). CDR3 size: 13 residues. CDR3 coding DNA: TGCGGGGGGCCCGGCAGGGCCTACAATGAGCAGTTCTTC. It specifies CGGPGRAYNEQFF.

V gene TRBV7-9 combines with J gene TRBJ2-3; 8 bases fit TRBD2. The CDR3 contains 17 residues. Germline V gives CDR1 SEHNR, CDR2 FQNEAQ (reference sequence). Losses at the gene ends were 5 bases for V and 3 bases for J; bases not matched to a gene: 13. CDR3 in amino acids: CASSPSRRGVFTDTQYF. CDR3 DNA sequence: TGTGCCAGCAGCCCCTCCAGGCGGGGGGTCTTTACAGATACGCAGTATTTT.

This clonotype appeared many times. The V and J genes are TRBV12-3 or TRBV12-4 and TRBJ1-1, with a tentative D call TRBD1 (5 bases). The CDR3 contains 13 residues. V lost 2 bases, J lost 4 bases, and 8 bases lay in between. This CDR3 reads CASSLSGGTEAFF. CDR3 DNA sequence: TGTGCCAGCAGTTTATCGGGGGGCACTGAAGCTTTCTTT.

This clonotype came up a few times. V and J are TRBV6-5 and TRBJ2-5; 13 nucleotides agree with TRBD2. CDR1 is MNHEY and CDR2 is SVGAGI in the germline V gene. This CDR3 region has 18 residues. The junction had 8 bases not matched to a gene; V was cut back by 2 bases and J by 2 bases. The CDR3 protein is CASSYVRTSGGYQETQYF. DNA for the CDR3: TGTGCCAGCAGTTACGTCCGGACTAGCGGGGGTTATCAAGAGACCCAGTACTTC.

This clonotype ranks as medium-sized. The chain recombines TRBV6-6 with TRBJ1-6; D gene uncertain. Per germline, CDR1 MNHNY and CDR2 SVGAGI (reference sequence). This CDR3 is built from 14 residues. V was pared by 4 bases and J by 4 bases, with 8 bases between. DNA for the CDR3: TGTGCCAGCAGTTCGAGCCTTTATAATTCACCCCTCCACTTT. Protein product: CASSSSLYNSPLHF.

This clonotype was observed many times. The V call is TRBV3-1, the J call TRBJ1-1, with D possibly TRBD1 on 5 matching bases. The germline CDR1 and CDR2 sequences are LGHDT and YNNKEL (reference sequence). This CDR3 is built from 16 residues. The V and J ends lost 0 bases and 1 base respectively, with 12 bases between them. The CDR3 protein is CASSQEGGRSNTEAFF. The CDR3 region has the DNA TGTGCCAGCAGCCAAGAGGGGGGACGCTCGAACACTGAAGCTTTCTTT. Full variable domain (rest looked up from reference TRBV3-1 and TRBJ1-1): DTAVSQTPKYLVTQMGNDKSIKCEQNLGHDTMYWYKQDSKKFLKIMFSYNNKELIINETVPNRFSPKSPDKAHLNLHINSLELGDSAVYFCASSQEGGRSNTEAFFGQGTRLTVV.